The rows below give T cell receptor beta chains drawn from one sample of a study of blood T cells in healthy people across ages. TCRdb called the 5' RACE reads again in MiXCR, with one record for every CDR3 protein. Of around 580,000 distinct CDR3 sequences listed, 40% to 55% are singletons. The specimen sequenced was blood. These receptor sequences come from a man at least 80 years old in good health. Both conserved end residues are part of each CDR3. D genes are given only for firm matches. Clone sizes are given selectively: once, few, many, or a class where the clone is expanded.

CDR3 DNA: TGTGCCAGCAGCCGAGGGACCATCTCCTACAATGAGCAGTTCTTC
CDR3 protein: CASSRGTISYNEQFF
V gene: TRBV7-9
J gene: TRBJ2-1
clone size: NA
D gene: NA

CDR3 DNA: TGTGCCATCAGTGAAGCGGATCAGTATTACAATGAGCAGTTCTTC
CDR3 protein: CAISEADQYYNEQFF
V gene: TRBV10-3
J gene: TRBJ2-1
clone size: once
D gene: NA

CDR3 DNA: TGTGCCAGCAGCGCACTCGGGGGGCTGGAGACCCAGTACTTC
CDR3 protein: CASSALGGLETQYF
V gene: TRBV7-9
J gene: TRBJ2-5
clone size: few
D gene: NA

CDR3 DNA: TGCAGTACTAGTCGTGCGGGGCGCACTAACGAGCAGTACTTC
CDR3 protein: CSTSRAGRTNEQYF
V gene: TRBV20-1
J gene: TRBJ2-7
clone size: NA
D gene: NA

CDR3 DNA: TGCGCTAGCAGCCAAGGTGACAGGGACAGAAGGAATGAGCAGTTCTTC
CDR3 protein: CASSQGDRDRRNEQFF
V gene: TRBV4-1
J gene: TRBJ2-1
clone size: few
D gene: TRBD1

CDR3 DNA: TGCAGTGCTCCAATCCCTCCGGGACTAGCGGCCCAGAGCTCCTACAATGAGCAGTTCTTC
CDR3 protein: CSAPIPPGLAAQSSYNEQFF
V gene: TRBV20-1
J gene: TRBJ2-1
clone size: NA
D gene: TRBD2

CDR3 DNA: TGTGCCAGCAGCCATCCCCCTGGACAGGTCCCCCGAGGTGAGCAGTTCTTC
CDR3 protein: CASSHPPGQVPRGEQFF
V gene: TRBV6-2/TRBV6-3
J gene: TRBJ2-1
clone size: NA
D gene: TRBD1

CDR3 DNA: TGTGCCAGCAGGACGGACAGGGCAGCCTACAATGAGCAGTTCTTC
CDR3 protein: CASRTDRAAYNEQFF
V gene: TRBV2
J gene: TRBJ2-1
clone size: NA
D gene: TRBD1

CDR3 DNA: TGCGCCAGCAGCCAAGATACGGGGACCGTGCATCAGCCCCAGCATTTT
CDR3 protein: CASSQDTGTVHQPQHF
V gene: TRBV4-3
J gene: TRBJ1-5
clone size: NA
D gene: NA

CDR3 DNA: TGTGCCAGCAGCGGGCCGGAGAACATTCAGTACTTC
CDR3 protein: CASSGPENIQYF
V gene: TRBV7-2
J gene: TRBJ2-4
clone size: NA
D gene: NA

CDR3 DNA: TGCAGTGCGGTATCGGAGGGGAGGAACTATGGCTACACCTTC
CDR3 protein: CSAVSEGRNYGYTF
V gene: TRBV20-1
J gene: TRBJ1-2
clone size: NA
D gene: NA

CDR3 DNA: TGCAGTGCCCCGACACCCGGACGCTACGAGCAGTACTTC
CDR3 protein: CSAPTPGRYEQYF
V gene: TRBV20-1
J gene: TRBJ2-7
clone size: NA
D gene: NA

CDR3 DNA: TGTGCCAGCAGTGTAGCCAGGGGGCTCACAGATACGCAGTATTTT
CDR3 protein: CASSVARGLTDTQYF
V gene: TRBV25-1
J gene: TRBJ2-3
clone size: NA
D gene: TRBD1

CDR3 DNA: TGTGCCAGCAGTTACGCGAGGGGTGGAGGCGAGCAGTACTTC
CDR3 protein: CASSYARGGGEQYF
V gene: TRBV6-6
J gene: TRBJ2-7
clone size: NA
D gene: NA

CDR3 DNA: TGCAGTGCTGGCGGCAGGCTAGCCAAAAACATTCAGTACTTC
CDR3 protein: CSAGGRLAKNIQYF
V gene: TRBV20-1
J gene: TRBJ2-4
clone size: few
D gene: NA

CDR3 DNA: TGTGCCAGCAGGAGGACAGGGGGCAATCAGCCCCAGCATTTT
CDR3 protein: CASRRTGGNQPQHF
V gene: TRBV28
J gene: TRBJ1-5
clone size: few
D gene: TRBD1

CDR3 DNA: TGTGCCATCAGTGCATCGGACAGGGGGAATGAAAAACTGTTTTTT
CDR3 protein: CAISASDRGNEKLFF
V gene: TRBV10-3
J gene: TRBJ1-4
clone size: few
D gene: TRBD1

CDR3 DNA: TGCGCCAGCACCCCGGGGGGTTCTAGAAATGAGCAGTTCTTC
CDR3 protein: CASTPGGSRNEQFF
V gene: TRBV5-1
J gene: TRBJ2-1
clone size: few
D gene: TRBD2

CDR3 DNA: TGTGCCAGCAGTTCCAGGGTTGACGGGGAGCTGTTTTTT
CDR3 protein: CASSSRVDGELFF
V gene: TRBV25-1
J gene: TRBJ2-2
clone size: NA
D gene: NA

CDR3 DNA: TGCAGTGCGGGGGACACGCCGACCGGGGAGCTGTTTTTT
CDR3 protein: CSAGDTPTGELFF
V gene: TRBV20-1
J gene: TRBJ2-2
clone size: NA
D gene: NA

CDR3 DNA: TGTGCCAGCAGCGCGGGGGACAGGCGGAACACTGAAGCTTTCTTT
CDR3 protein: CASSAGDRRNTEAFF
V gene: TRBV6-6
J gene: TRBJ1-1
clone size: few
D gene: TRBD1

CDR3 DNA: TGTGCCAGCCGCTCCTTAGCGGGATCGAACAGGGTACAGCAGTTCTTC
CDR3 protein: CASRSLAGSNRVQQFF
V gene: TRBV28
J gene: TRBJ2-1
clone size: NA
D gene: TRBD2

CDR3 DNA: TGTGCCAGCAGCGGCCCGGGACTCAGGACAGATACGCAGTATTTT
CDR3 protein: CASSGPGLRTDTQYF
V gene: TRBV7-2
J gene: TRBJ2-3
clone size: NA
D gene: NA

CDR3 DNA: TGTGCTAGTGGCTCGGATCCGACCGGCGCCTACAATGAGCAGTTCTTC
CDR3 protein: CASGSDPTGAYNEQFF
V gene: TRBV12-5
J gene: TRBJ2-1
clone size: NA
D gene: NA

CDR3 DNA: TGTGCCAGCAGTCGCCGACAGGTCTACGAGCAGTACTTC
CDR3 protein: CASSRRQVYEQYF
V gene: TRBV13
J gene: TRBJ2-7
clone size: few
D gene: NA

CDR3 DNA: TGTGCCAGCAGTCCGGTACTTAATGAAAAACTGTTTTTT
CDR3 protein: CASSPVLNEKLFF
V gene: TRBV28
J gene: TRBJ1-4
clone size: NA
D gene: NA

CDR3 DNA: TGTGCCAGCAGCCAAGGCCTCGGGACTAGGTACGAGCAGTACTTC
CDR3 protein: CASSQGLGTRYEQYF
V gene: TRBV3-1
J gene: TRBJ2-7
clone size: NA
D gene: TRBD2

CDR3 DNA: TGTGCCAGCAGCTTCACAGGGGGCTTCTACAATGAGCAGTTCTTC
CDR3 protein: CASSFTGGFYNEQFF
V gene: TRBV7-3
J gene: TRBJ2-1
clone size: NA
D gene: TRBD1

CDR3 DNA: TGTGCCACCAGCAGAGAGAACAGGGATACGCAGTATTTT
CDR3 protein: CATSRENRDTQYF
V gene: TRBV15
J gene: TRBJ2-3
clone size: NA
D gene: NA

CDR3 DNA: TGCAGTGCTGACCGCGGGCGGGGGAACACAGGTACGCAGTATTTT
CDR3 protein: CSADRGRGNTGTQYF
V gene: TRBV20-1
J gene: TRBJ2-3
clone size: NA
D gene: TRBD2

CDR3 DNA: TGTGCCAGCAGCTCGTCTGGGGGCCGGTCGTGCGGACAAGAGACCCAGTACTTC
CDR3 protein: CASSSSGGRSCGQETQYF
V gene: TRBV21-1
J gene: TRBJ2-5
clone size: NA
D gene: NA

CDR3 DNA: TGTGCCAGCAGCTTAGATTTCGGCGAGGGCTACACCTTC
CDR3 protein: CASSLDFGEGYTF
V gene: TRBV7-9
J gene: TRBJ1-2
clone size: many
D gene: NA